This T cell receptor beta chain is from a study of cytomegalovirus exposure and HLA in healthy donors. Study observations and caveats: Cytomegalovirus status, reportedly, was diagnosed with high specificity and sensitivity by the classifier. Analysis performed later found 15,000 or so TCR beta sequences associated with HLA alleles at 0.05 false discovery rate.

The PCR ran on 60 Vbeta and 13 Jbeta primers. Method: immunoSEQ multiplex PCR; TCRdb's copy keeps in-frame clones and lacks some. The sample lists roughly 66,000 clones, 55% to 70% occurring once. With regard to this clone: Its cognate antigen is unknown.

The CDR3 runs to 14 residues. CDR1 and CDR2 from the germline V gene are SGHRS and YFSETQ. The J segment lost 7 bases and the V segment lost 0 bases, leaving 6 bases of the junction unmatched. The chain joins TRBV5-1 to TRBJ1-1; the match to TRBD1 covers 7 bases. Input material: PBMCs. The receptor was derived from a woman between 45 and 60 years old in good health and CMV-seronegative. The CDR3 sequence is CASSLASGGNEAFF. The DNA for the CDR3 is TGCGCCAGCAGCTTGGCGTCAGGGGGGAATGAAGCTTTCTTT.